Listed below are T cell receptor beta chains from one sample, sequenced in a study of cytomegalovirus exposure and HLA in healthy donors. Profiled with immunoSEQ multiplex PCR; TCRdb holds only in-frame clones, not every one. Of roughly 63,000 clones listed, roughly 90% were seen once; the top ten hold 0.95% to 1.5%. Material: PBMCs. The source is a woman between 18 and 29 years old in good health and CMV-seronegative. The CDR3 runs from the conserved cysteine through the conserved F or W. D genes are given only for firm matches. Rows may omit the clone size; those that give it use once, few, many or a size class.

TRBD2,TRBJ2-7,-,TRBV19,CASSFGGRDSYEQYF,TGTGCCAGTAGTTTCGGCGGGAGAGACTCCTACGAGCAGTACTTC
-,TRBJ2-7,once,TRBV27,CASSLEGYEQYF,TGTGCCAGCAGTTTGGAGGGATACGAGCAGTACTTC
TRBD1,TRBJ2-2,-,TRBV6-1,CASSQGAGELFF,TGTGCCAGCAGCCAGGGGGCCGGGGAGCTGTTTTTT
-,TRBJ1-1,-,TRBV27,CASSFTGQNTEAFF,TGTGCCAGCAGTTTCACAGGGCAGAACACTGAAGCTTTCTTT
TRBD2,TRBJ2-1,-,TRBV11-2,CASSLGVSGGYNEQFF,TGTGCCAGCAGCTTAGGGGTTAGCGGGGGGTACAATGAGCAGTTCTTC
-,TRBJ1-5,-,TRBV7-9,CASSQLAWTEDSNQPQHF,TGTGCCAGCAGCCAACTTGCATGGACTGAAGATAGCAATCAGCCCCAGCATTTT
TRBD2,TRBJ2-1,-,TRBV6-1,CASSRLAGAINEQFF,TGTGCCAGCAGCAGGCTAGCGGGAGCGATCAATGAGCAGTTCTTC
TRBD1,TRBJ1-4,-,TRBV29-1,CSAGQGAEKLFF,TGCAGCGCAGGACAGGGAGCGGAAAAACTGTTTTTT
-,TRBJ2-1,-,TRBV5-4,CASSLRGKGNEQFF,TGTGCCAGCAGCTTGCGGGGAAAGGGCAATGAGCAGTTCTTC
-,TRBJ1-4,once,TRBV19,CASSPPRAKLFF,TGTGCCAGTAGCCCCCCCAGGGCAAAACTGTTTTTT
-,TRBJ1-4,-,TRBV19,CASSASGAEKLFF,TGTGCCAGTAGTGCCTCAGGGGCGGAAAAACTGTTTTTT
TRBD1,TRBJ2-1,-,TRBV15,CATSGQGVGNEQFF,TGTGCCACCAGCGGACAGGGGGTCGGGAATGAGCAGTTCTTC
TRBD2,TRBJ2-5,-,TRBV29-1,CSHSGTNQETQYF,TGCAGCCATTCCGGGACTAATCAAGAGACCCAGTACTTC
-,TRBJ2-7,-,TRBV6-5,CASSRDLPYEQYF,TGTGCCAGCTCCCGGGACTTACCCTACGAGCAGTACTTC
-,TRBJ2-3,-,TRBV7-9,CASSEEYNTQYF,TGTGCCAGCAGCGAAGAGTATAATACGCAGTATTTT
TRBD2,TRBJ2-7,-,TRBV5-4,CASSLAGGRYEQYF,TGTGCCAGCAGCTTGGCGGGAGGCCGCTACGAGCAGTACTTC
TRBD1,TRBJ2-5,-,TRBV5-4,CASSLGQGAPYQETQYF,TGTGCCAGCAGCTTGGGACAGGGAGCTCCGTACCAAGAGACCCAGTACTTC
TRBD1,TRBJ1-2,-,TRBV18,CASSEDRVYGYTF,TGTGCCAGCTCAGAGGACAGGGTTTATGGCTACACCTTC
TRBD1,TRBJ2-6,-,TRBV27,CASRSPTRQGSGANVLTF,TGTGCCAGCAGATCCCCCACGAGACAGGGTTCTGGGGCCAACGTCCTGACTTTC
TRBD1,TRBJ1-1,-,TRBV2,CASSDLGQGLTEAFF,TGTGCCAGCAGTGACCTCGGACAGGGTCTCACTGAAGCTTTCTTT
TRBD1,TRBJ2-7,-,TRBV6-6,CASSYDRGEQYF,TGTGCCAGCAGTTACGACAGGGGCGAGCAGTACTTC
-,TRBJ2-7,-,TRBV7-9,CASSLVEGGYEQYF,TGTGCCAGCAGCTTAGTTGAGGGAGGCTACGAGCAGTACTTC
-,TRBJ2-7,-,TRBV28,CASSPTGRQYEQYF,TGTGCCAGCAGTCCGACCGGGAGACAATACGAGCAGTACTTC
-,TRBJ2-7,once,TRBV7-7,CASSLAVEHEQYF,TGTGCCAGCAGCTTAGCGGTAGAGCACGAGCAGTACTTC
TRBD1,TRBJ2-7,-,TRBV11-2,CATRKPGTGDYEQYF,TGTGCCACCCGCAAACCGGGGACAGGGGACTACGAGCAGTACTTC
-,TRBJ1-1,-,TRBV28,CASSAGGRNTEAFF,TGTGCCAGCAGTGCTGGAGGGCGGAACACTGAAGCTTTCTTT
TRBD2,TRBJ2-5,-,TRBV7-2,CASSPGLVAETQYF,TGTGCCAGCAGCCCCGGACTAGTCGCGGAGACCCAGTACTTC
-,TRBJ1-4,-,TRBV25-1,CASSESGSNEKLFF,TGTGCCAGCAGTGAATCAGGGTCGAATGAAAAACTGTTTTTT
TRBD1,TRBJ1-4,-,TRBV4-1,CASSALWDRGEKLFF,TGCGCCAGCAGCGCACTATGGGACAGGGGGGAAAAACTGTTTTTT
TRBD2,TRBJ2-3,-,TRBV5-6,CASRELAGVGDTQYF,TGTGCCAGCAGGGAACTAGCGGGAGTAGGTGATACGCAGTATTTT
-,TRBJ2-1,-,TRBV27,CASSLSAYNEQFF,TGTGCCAGCAGTTTATCAGCATACAATGAGCAGTTCTTC
-,TRBJ1-2,-,TRBV12-5,CASARGSIYGYTF,TGTGCTAGTGCTAGAGGTTCGATCTATGGCTACACCTTC
-,TRBJ1-5,-,TRBV15,CATSRVADARQPQHF,TGTGCCACCAGCAGAGTAGCGGACGCCCGGCAGCCCCAGCATTTT
-,TRBJ1-4,-,TRBV7-9,CASSFQGWEKLFF,TGTGCCAGCAGCTTCCAGGGTTGGGAAAAACTGTTTTTT
TRBD2,TRBJ2-5,-,TRBV4-2,CASSQVDAAGGTQYF,TGTGCCAGCAGCCAAGTGGACGCGGCGGGGGGGACCCAGTACTTC
-,TRBJ2-5,-,TRBV7-9,CASSALVQETQYF,TGTGCCAGCAGCGCACTAGTTCAAGAGACCCAGTACTTC
TRBD1,TRBJ2-2,-,TRBV6-6,CASSYGGTGTDGELFF,TGTGCCAGCAGTTACGGGGGGACAGGGACGGACGGGGAGCTGTTTTTT
-,TRBJ2-6,-,TRBV4-1,CASSTDSSGANVLTF,TGCGCCAGCAGCACCGACAGCTCTGGGGCCAACGTCCTGACTTTC
TRBD1,TRBJ1-1,-,TRBV2,CASSVQGALNTEAFF,TGTGCCAGCAGTGTACAGGGGGCTCTGAACACTGAAGCTTTCTTT
TRBD2,TRBJ2-7,-,TRBV28,CASSGPGLAQDYEQYF,TGTGCCAGCAGTGGGCCCGGACTAGCGCAAGACTACGAGCAGTACTTC